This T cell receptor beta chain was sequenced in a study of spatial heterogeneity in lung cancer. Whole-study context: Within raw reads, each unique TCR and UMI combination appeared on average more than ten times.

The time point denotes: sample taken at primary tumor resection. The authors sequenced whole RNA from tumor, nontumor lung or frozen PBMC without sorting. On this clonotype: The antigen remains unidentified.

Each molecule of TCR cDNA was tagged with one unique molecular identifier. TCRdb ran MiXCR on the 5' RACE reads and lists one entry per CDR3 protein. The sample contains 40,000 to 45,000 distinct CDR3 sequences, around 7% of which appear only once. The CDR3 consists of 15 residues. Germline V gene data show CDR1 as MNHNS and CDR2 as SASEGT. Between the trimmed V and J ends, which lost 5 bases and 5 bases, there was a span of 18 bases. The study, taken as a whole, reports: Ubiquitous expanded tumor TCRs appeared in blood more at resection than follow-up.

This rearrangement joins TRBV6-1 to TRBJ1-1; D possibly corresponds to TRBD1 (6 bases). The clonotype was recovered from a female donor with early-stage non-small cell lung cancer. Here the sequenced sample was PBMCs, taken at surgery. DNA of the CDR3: TGTGCCAGCAGTTCTGAGATCACAGGGACGACTGAAGCTTTCTTT. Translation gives CASSSEITGTTEAFF.